This T cell receptor (beta chain) emerged from a study of beta chain features in type 1 diabetes. In the study overall: All of the samples together had roughly 110 million sorted cells examined. Study-wide points: PCR might preferentially amplify shorter templates, equally in patients and controls. In every one of the four CD4+ subsets, TCRB CDR3s were moderately but significantly shorter in Type 1 diabetes patients. In cDNA sequencing, cells with high TCR expression could be over-represented.

This clone was counted only a few times. The antigen is not known. Each of the CD4+ naive, central memory, regulatory and stem cell-like memory populations was sorted via CD45RO/CCR7/CD25/CD127/CD95/CD27. The study reverse transcribed the entire isolated RNA, so it sequenced expressed TCRB transcripts. Using immunoSEQ multiplex PCR, the repertoire was profiled, and TCRdb retains in-frame clones only, with some absent. The sample has 350,000 to 450,000 clones, approximately 12% seen once. Germline loops: CDR1 MNHNY, CDR2 SVGAGI (reference sequence). J gave up 2 bases and V 2 bases, and 6 bases lay outside the gene matches. This CDR3 has 16 amino acids.

This receptor was taken from a woman younger than 35 with type 1 diabetes. The gene calls are TRBV6-6 and TRBJ1-1; 9 bases align to TRBD1. Input material: naive CD4+ T cells from blood. The CDR3 loop reads CASSYPLTGGNTEAFF. CDR3 nucleotides: TGTGCCAGCAGTTACCCACTGACAGGGGGAAACACTGAAGCTTTCTTT.